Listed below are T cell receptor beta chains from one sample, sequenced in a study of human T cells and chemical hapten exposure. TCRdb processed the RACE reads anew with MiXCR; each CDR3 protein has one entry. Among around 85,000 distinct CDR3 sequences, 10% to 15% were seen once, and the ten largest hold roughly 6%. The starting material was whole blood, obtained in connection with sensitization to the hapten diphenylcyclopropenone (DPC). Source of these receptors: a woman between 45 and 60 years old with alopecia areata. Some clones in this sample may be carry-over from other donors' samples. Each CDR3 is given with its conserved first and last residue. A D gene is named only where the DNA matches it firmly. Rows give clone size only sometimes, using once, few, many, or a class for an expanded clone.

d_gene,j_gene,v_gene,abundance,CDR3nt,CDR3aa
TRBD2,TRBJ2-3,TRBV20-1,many,TGCAGTGCTAAACTAGCGGCTGATGTGGGTACGCAGTATTTT,CSAKLAADVGTQYF
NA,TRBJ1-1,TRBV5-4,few,TGTGCCAGCAGCCCGGTGGGGAGGGCCAACACTGAAGCTTTCTTT,CASSPVGRANTEAFF
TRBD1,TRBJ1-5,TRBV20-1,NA,TGCAGTGCTAGGTTCCCGGACAGGCGGCAGCCCCAGCATTTT,CSARFPDRRQPQHF
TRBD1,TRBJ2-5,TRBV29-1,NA,TGCAGCGTTGGGACAGGGTTAAGGAACCAAGAGACCCAGTACTTC,CSVGTGLRNQETQYF
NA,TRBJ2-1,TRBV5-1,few,TGCGCCAGCAGCTTGGGGGACTCCTACAATGAGCAGTTCTTC,CASSLGDSYNEQFF
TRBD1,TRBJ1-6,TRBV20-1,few,TGCAGTGCTAGAGATTACAGGGGTACTTCACCCCTCCACTTT,CSARDYRGTSPLHF
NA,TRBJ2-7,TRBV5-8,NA,TGTGTCAGCACCCGGGGGTACTACGAGCAGTACTTC,CVSTRGYYEQYF
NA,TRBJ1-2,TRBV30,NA,TGTGCCCGGAGTACTACAGGGAGTGGCTACACCTTC,CARSTTGSGYTF
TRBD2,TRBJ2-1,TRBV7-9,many,TGTGCCAGCAGCCCGAGGACTAGCGGGACCTACAATGAGCAGTTCTTC,CASSPRTSGTYNEQFF
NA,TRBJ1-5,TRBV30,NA,TGTGCCTGGAGTAATGGGCAGGATCAGCCCCAGCATTTT,CAWSNGQDQPQHF
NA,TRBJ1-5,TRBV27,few,TGTGCCAGCAGCGCACAGGGTATGAGCAATCAGCCCCAGCATTTT,CASSAQGMSNQPQHF
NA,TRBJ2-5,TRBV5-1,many,TGCGCCAGCAGCTTTTCTTCGGGGCGAGAGACCCAGTACTTC,CASSFSSGRETQYF
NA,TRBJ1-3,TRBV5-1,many,TGCGCCAGCAGCTTGGAGGGAGCGGGAGCTGGAAACACCATATATTTT,CASSLEGAGAGNTIYF
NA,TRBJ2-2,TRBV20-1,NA,TGCAGTGCTAGGCGGGACTCACGAGGGACCGGGGAGCTGTTTTTT,CSARRDSRGTGELFF
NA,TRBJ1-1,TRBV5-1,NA,TGCGCCAGCAGCCCCGGTCGGGGGATGAACACTGAAGCTTTCTTT,CASSPGRGMNTEAFF
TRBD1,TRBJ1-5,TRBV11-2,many,TGTGCCAGCAGCTTGGGACAGGGGCATCAGCCCCAGCATTTT,CASSLGQGHQPQHF
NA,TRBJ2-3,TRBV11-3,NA,TGTGCCAGCAGCTTAGGAGACTTAAGCACAGATACGCAGTATTTT,CASSLGDLSTDTQYF
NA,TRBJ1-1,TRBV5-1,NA,TGCGCCAGCAGCCAGGGAGGATCTTTGAACACTGAAGCTTTCTTT,CASSQGGSLNTEAFF
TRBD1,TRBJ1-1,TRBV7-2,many,TGTGCCAGCAGCTTAGCAGGGGGCCGCGGCACTGAAGCTTTCTTT,CASSLAGGRGTEAFF
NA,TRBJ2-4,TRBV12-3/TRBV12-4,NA,TGTGCCAGCAGTTCCTCCCAGAGAGCCAAAAACATTCAGTACTTC,CASSSSQRAKNIQYF
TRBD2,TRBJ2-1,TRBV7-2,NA,TGTGCCAGCAGCTTAGCCGGGACTAGAGGTGGCAATGAGCAGTTCTTC,CASSLAGTRGGNEQFF
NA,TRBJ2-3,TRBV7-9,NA,TGTGCCAGCAGACAGACAGATACGCAGTATTTT,CASRQTDTQYF
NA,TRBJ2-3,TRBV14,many,TGTGCCAGCAGCCAAGGGGTTGTAGATACGCAGTATTTT,CASSQGVVDTQYF
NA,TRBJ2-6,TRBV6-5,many,TGTGCCAGCCTACCCTCCGGACTTTCTGGGGCCAACGTCCTGACTTTC,CASLPSGLSGANVLTF
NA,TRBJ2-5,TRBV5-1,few,TGCGCCAGCAGCTTGGACGGAGGCGCCAACCTGGAGACCCAGTACTTC,CASSLDGGANLETQYF